This TCR beta chain was documented in a study of blood T cell repertoires in COVID-19. Study as a whole: From T cells, B-cell-depleted T cells, or PBMCs came the material, which was cDNA or gDNA.

This clone was seen only a few times. In the authors' methods: Reference gene primer amplification in the assay estimated nucleated cell counts. The data were produced by immunoSEQ multiplex PCR, yet TCRdb's version contains in-frame clones alone and is incomplete. For V, J and clone size, that table is used; D and trimming come from the DNA. The sample includes roughly 220,000 clones, 80% to 85% of them seen just once. Sample: peripheral blood. The TCR sequence derives from a woman aged 55 to 70 who had recovered from COVID-19.

CDR3 residues: CASSLGQGAGQPQHF. The CDR3 coding sequence is TGTGCCAGCAGCTTAGGGCAGGGGGCTGGGCAGCCCCAGCATTTT. This chain uses TRBV7-9 with TRBJ1-5; 8 nucleotides agree with TRBD1. V trimming: 1 base; J trimming: 7 bases; junction bases outside the gene matches: 6. The CDR3 contains 15 residues. Germline CDR1 and CDR2: SEHNR and FQNEAQ (reference sequence). The variable domain in full, with the rest retrieved from reference TRBV7-9 and TRBJ1-5, is DTGVSQNPRHKITKRGQNVTFRCDPISEHNRLYWYRQTLGQGPEFLTYFQNEAQLEKSRLLSDRFSAERPKGSFSTLEIQRTEQGDSAMYLCASSLGQGAGQPQHFGDGTRLSIL.